This TCR beta chain was recorded in a study of cytomegalovirus exposure and HLA in healthy donors. Germline CDR1 reads SNHLY; CDR2 reads FYNNEI. Trimming cost V 3 bases and J 3 bases, with 4 bases left between them. The CDR3 is made up of 12 amino acids. The PCR was carried out with 60 Vbeta primers and 13 Jbeta primers. Sequencing used immunoSEQ multiplex PCR; TCRdb keeps in-frame clones, though not all of them. The data hold over 150,000 clones, with 75% to 85% observed a single time. Study-wide results and limits: Some V segments (TRBV6-2 and TRBV6-3 among them) were excluded as indistinguishable. Later analysis identified a missense DCLRE1C variant that was linked to TCR beta V- and J-gene trimming. The study found most TCR sequences rare, yet found some public TCRs in many donors.

As regards this clone: The antigen remains unidentified.

Healthy people donating bone marrow made up the donors. J is TRBJ2-3 and V is TRBV2; the D is unclear. This clonotype originated in a girl aged 2 to 10 in good health and CMV-seropositive. What was sequenced was PBMCs. CDR3 coding DNA: TGTGCCAGCAGTGATGAGACAGATACGCAGTATTTT. This sequence encodes CASSDETDTQYF.